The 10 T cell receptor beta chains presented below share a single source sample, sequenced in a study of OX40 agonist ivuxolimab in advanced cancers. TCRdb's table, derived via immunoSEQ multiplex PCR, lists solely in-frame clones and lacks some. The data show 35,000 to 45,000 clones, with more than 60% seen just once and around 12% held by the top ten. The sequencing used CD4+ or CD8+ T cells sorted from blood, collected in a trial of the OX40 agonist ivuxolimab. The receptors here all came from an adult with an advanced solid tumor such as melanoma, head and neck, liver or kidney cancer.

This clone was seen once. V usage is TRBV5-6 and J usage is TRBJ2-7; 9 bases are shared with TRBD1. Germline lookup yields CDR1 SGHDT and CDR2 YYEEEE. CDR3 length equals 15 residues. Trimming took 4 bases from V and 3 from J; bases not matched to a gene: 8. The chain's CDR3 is CASSNVGTGIYEQYF. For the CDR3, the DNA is TGTGCCAGCAGCAATGTGGGGACAGGGATCTACGAGCAGTACTTC. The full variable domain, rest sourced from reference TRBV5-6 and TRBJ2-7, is DAGVTQSPTHLIKTRGQQVTLRCSPKSGHDTVSWYQQALGQGPQFIFQYYEEEERQRGNFPDRFSGHQFPNYSSELNVNALLLGDSALYLCASSNVGTGIYEQYFGPGTRLTVT.

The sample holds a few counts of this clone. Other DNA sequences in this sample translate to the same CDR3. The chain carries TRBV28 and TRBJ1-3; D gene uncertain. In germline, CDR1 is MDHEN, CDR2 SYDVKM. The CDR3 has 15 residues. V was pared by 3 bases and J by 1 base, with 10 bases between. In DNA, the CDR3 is TGTGCCAGCAGTTTCCACGGCGGATCTGGAAACACCATATATTTT. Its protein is CASSFHGGSGNTIYF.

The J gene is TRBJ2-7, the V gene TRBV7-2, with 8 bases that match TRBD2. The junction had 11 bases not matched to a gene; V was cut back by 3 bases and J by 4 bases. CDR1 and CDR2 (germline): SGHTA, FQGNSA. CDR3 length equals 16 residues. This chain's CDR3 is CASSFQKSGSRYEQYF. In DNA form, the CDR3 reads TGTGCCAGCAGCTTCCAAAAAAGCGGGAGTCGGTACGAGCAGTACTTC.

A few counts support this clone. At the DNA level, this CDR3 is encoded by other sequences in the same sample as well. The DNA for the CDR3 is TGCAGTGCTTCCTCTCCCAATGAGCAGTTCTTC. Encoded protein: CSASSPNEQFF. The rearrangement links TRBV20-1 to TRBJ2-1; D is undetermined. Germline V gene lookup returns CDR1 DFQATT and CDR2 SNEGSKA (reference sequence). Trimming took 5 bases from V and 6 from J, leaving 8 bases between them. The CDR3 has 11 amino acids.

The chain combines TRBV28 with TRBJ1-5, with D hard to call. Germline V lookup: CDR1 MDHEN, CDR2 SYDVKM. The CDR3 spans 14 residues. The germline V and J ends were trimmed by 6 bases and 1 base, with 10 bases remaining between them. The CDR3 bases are TGTGCCAGCAGCCTGGCATTCAGCAATCAGCCCCAGCATTTT. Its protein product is CASSLAFSNQPQHF.

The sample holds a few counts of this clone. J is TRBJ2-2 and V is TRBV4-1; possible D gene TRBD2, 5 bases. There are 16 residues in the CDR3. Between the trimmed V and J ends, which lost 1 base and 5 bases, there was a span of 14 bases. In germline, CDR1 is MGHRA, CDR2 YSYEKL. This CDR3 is CASSQGGLAGTGELFF. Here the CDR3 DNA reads TGCGCCAGCAGCCAAGGAGGGCTAGCCGGAACCGGGGAGCTGTTTTTT.

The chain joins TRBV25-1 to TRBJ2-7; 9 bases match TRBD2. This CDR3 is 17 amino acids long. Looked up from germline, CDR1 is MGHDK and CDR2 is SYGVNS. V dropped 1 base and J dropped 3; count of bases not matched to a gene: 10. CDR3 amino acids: CASSECRVAGVNYEQYF. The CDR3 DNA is TGTGCCAGCAGTGAATGTAGGGTAGCGGGGGTAAACTACGAGCAGTACTTC.

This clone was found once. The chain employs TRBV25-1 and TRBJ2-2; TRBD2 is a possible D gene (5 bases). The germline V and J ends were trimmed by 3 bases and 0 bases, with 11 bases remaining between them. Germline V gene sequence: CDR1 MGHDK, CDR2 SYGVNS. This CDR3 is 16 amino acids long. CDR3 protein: CASSELGGTNTGELFF. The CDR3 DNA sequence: TGTGCCAGCAGTGAGTTAGGAGGCACGAACACCGGGGAGCTGTTTTTT.

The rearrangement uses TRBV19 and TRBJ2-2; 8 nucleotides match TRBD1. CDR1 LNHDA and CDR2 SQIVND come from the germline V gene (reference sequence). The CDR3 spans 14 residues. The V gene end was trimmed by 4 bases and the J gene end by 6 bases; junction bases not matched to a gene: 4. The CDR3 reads CASSKDRGSGELFF. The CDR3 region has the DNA TGTGCCAGTAGTAAAGACAGGGGATCCGGGGAGCTGTTTTTT.

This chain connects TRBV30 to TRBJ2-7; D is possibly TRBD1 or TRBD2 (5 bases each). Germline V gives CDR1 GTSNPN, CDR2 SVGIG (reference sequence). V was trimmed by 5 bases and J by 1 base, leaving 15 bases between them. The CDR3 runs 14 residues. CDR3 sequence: CAWCRDPPSYEQYF. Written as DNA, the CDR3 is TGTGCCTGGTGCCGGGACCCTCCGTCCTACGAGCAGTACTTC.